This T cell receptor beta chain appears in the sequencing data of a study of Graves' ophthalmopathy and Graves' hyperthyroidism. General study results and limits: Most thyroid clonotypes with frequency above 0.001 were detected in blood too.

On this clonotype: Its cognate antigen is unknown.

From RNA, the CDR3 regions of TCR beta chains were amplified and sequenced. An initial RT-PCR round employing HTBI primers preceded a second-round multiplex PCR. TCRdb re-analysed the multiplex PCR reads in MiXCR, keeping a single row per CDR3 protein. The repertoire includes roughly 610,000 distinct CDR3 sequences, about a fifth of them detected once, and roughly 7.4% sits in the top ten. Exclusion criteria comprised other autoimmune diseases, uncontrolled infections, pregnancy or lactation in patients. The receptor was derived from a woman aged 18-29 years with stable Graves' hyperthyroidism. Some clones in this sample may be carry-over from other donors' samples. Sequencing was done on a sample of peripheral blood.

The CDR3 region has the DNA TGTGCCAGCAGCCAACCCGGACAGGGGATTTCCTACGAGCAGTACTTC. Translating it yields CASSQPGQGISYEQYF. The chain uses TRBV4-2 and TRBJ2-7; 9 bases align to TRBD1. CDR1 is LGHNA, CDR2 YNFKEQ, per germline. This CDR3 comprises 16 residues. Trimming removed 2 bases from V and 1 base from J; junction bases left unmatched: 6.